The TCR beta chain under discussion was sequenced for a study of cytotoxic CD8 clonotypes in ibrutinib-treated CLL. Clones were sequenced by immunoSEQ multiplex PCR, and TCRdb holds only the in-frame ones, with some missing. The table has around 300,000 clones, just under 80% seen once; the top ten hold about 6.7%. Concerning this clone: Antigen: not known.

Findings and limits, study-wide: The clonality rise at ibrutinib response reflected private clonotype expansion.

Per germline, CDR1 LGHNA and CDR2 YNFKEQ. CDR3 length equals 16 residues. V shed 1 base, J shed 7 bases, and the junction held 7 bases outside the gene matches. This sequence was found in a human donor with chronic lymphocytic leukemia. The sequencing used PBMCs, collected before ibrutinib treatment. The chain joins TRBV4-2 to TRBJ2-1, with TRBD2 matching over 10 bases. CDR3 DNA: TGTGCCAGCAGCCAAGGATTTGCTAGCGGGAGAAATGAGCAGTTCTTC. Its protein is CASSQGFASGRNEQFF.